This TCR beta chain was sequenced for a study of blood T cell repertoires in COVID-19. Study information: Both acute and convalescent COVID-19 samples were obtained from the United States, Italy and Spain.

Individuals aged roughly 18 to 95 years were recruited from some 26 US areas. Grouping used clinical history reported by participants in a survey and questionnaire. Between the trimmed V and J ends, which lost 5 bases and 0 bases, there was a span of 13 bases. Per germline, CDR1 SEHNR and CDR2 FQNEAQ (reference sequence). This CDR3 comprises 15 residues. Only in-frame clones appear in the TCRdb table, and some are missing; sequencing was by immunoSEQ multiplex PCR. This sample has fewer than 200,000 clones; less than 90% occur once, and the top ten carry 3% to 3.5%. The sample comprised PBMCs or T cells enriched from blood (not recorded which). This TCR was sampled from a woman between 25 and 40 years old who had been exposed to COVID-19. This chain connects TRBV7-9 to TRBJ1-1; TRBD1 is a possible D gene (6 bases). CDR3 coding DNA: TGTGCCAGCAGCAACCCGGACAGAATGAACACTGAAGCTTTCTTT. Its protein is CASSNPDRMNTEAFF.